This TCR beta chain is drawn from a study of T-cell reconstitution after alpha-beta-depleted transplantation in children. Findings and caveats of the study: T cells produced anew were the main source of T-cell counts and diversity one year after transplant.

V gave up 2 bases and J gave up 3 bases, with 14 bases separating them. CDR3 size: 15 residues. The germline gives CDR1 DFQATT, CDR2 SNEGSKA (reference sequence). This clonotype has a handful of counts. The antigen is undetermined. During its preparation, the TCRbeta library received unique molecular identifiers. Using its own MiXCR run on the PCR reads, TCRdb lists one record per CDR3 protein. The data show about 110,000 distinct CDR3 sequences, 6.4% seen once. The sequence was obtained from a male patient between 2 and 15 years old who had a stem cell transplant for acute lymphoblastic leukemia, so the T cells may come from the graft donor. V and J are TRBV20-1 and TRBJ1-3, with D tentatively TRBD1 (6 bases). This specimen was PBMCs, mostly from graft donor cells, taken 360 days after TCRalphabeta/CD19-depleted stem cell transplant. The CDR3 DNA sequence: TGCAGTGCTAGACGACAGGCGGCCGGTGGAAACACCATATATTTT. Translating gives CSARRQAAGGNTIYF.